Shown below are 25 T cell receptor beta chains from a single sample sequenced in a study of blood T cell repertoires in COVID-19. Repertoires were generated with immunoSEQ multiplex PCR, while TCRdb's copy carries only in-frame clones and drops some. The sample consists of a few hundred thousand clones, approximately 89% of them appearing once. What was sequenced was peripheral blood. The receptors derive from a woman aged 60-70 years with acute or convalescent COVID-19.

The chain recombines TRBV19 with TRBJ1-1; D is unclear. Germline V CDR1 and CDR2: LNHDA, SQIVND (reference sequence). The CDR3 extends over 15 amino acids. Trimming left V 7 bases short and J 0 bases short, with 15 bases between. The DNA of the CDR3 is TGTGCCAGTAAAGAAGGAGGGTACCTGAACACTGAAGCTTTCTTT. It encodes CASKEGGYLNTEAFF.

The chain is built from TRBV4-1 and TRBJ2-2; 7 bases map to TRBD1. The CDR3 extends over 16 amino acids. From germline, CDR1 is MGHRA and CDR2 YSYEKL. V gave up 4 bases and J gave up 7 bases; unmatched junction bases: 12. As DNA, the CDR3 is TGCGCCAGCAGCCGCGAGGACAGGCGACTTGTCGGGGAGCTGTTTTTT. This encodes CASSREDRRLVGELFF.

The chain's CDR3 is CASVLSSGNTIYF. The CDR3, as DNA: TGTGCCAGCGTCTTATCCTCTGGAAACACCATATATTTT. The chain is built from TRBV12-3 or TRBV12-4 and TRBJ1-3, with D unresolved. V was cut by 8 bases and J by 0 bases, with 8 bases left in between. The CDR3 extends over 13 amino acids.

The chain joins TRBV19 to TRBJ2-7, with 12 bases matching TRBD2. V trimming: 3 bases; J trimming: 7 bases; junction bases outside the gene matches: 7. CDR1 is LNHDA, CDR2 SQIVND, per germline (reference sequence). The CDR3 is made up of 15 amino acids. Here the CDR3 DNA reads TGTGCCAGTAGTATCACTAGCGGGAGGCCAGGGGAGCAGTACTTC. Protein: CASSITSGRPGEQYF.

V gene TRBV5-1 combines with J gene TRBJ2-5, with TRBD2 identical over 14 bases. The CDR3 loop spans 16 amino acids. V trimming: 0 bases; J trimming: 5 bases; junction bases outside the gene matches: 3. Germline CDR1 and CDR2: SGHRS and YFSETQ. The CDR3 region is CASSLGLAGGPETQYF. DNA of the CDR3: TGCGCCAGCAGCTTGGGACTAGCGGGGGGGCCTGAGACCCAGTACTTC.

This chain connects TRBV18 to TRBJ2-7, with TRBD2 as a possible D gene (5 bases). CDR3 length: 15 amino acids. V shed 1 base and J shed 2 bases, with 12 bases lying between them. Germline V lookup: CDR1 KGHSH, CDR2 LQKENI. The CDR3 here is CASSPQQGSTYEQYF. CDR3 nucleotide sequence: TGTGCCAGCTCACCACAGCAAGGGAGCACCTACGAGCAGTACTTC.

The genes are TRBV7-9 and TRBJ2-3, with 9 bases fitting TRBD1. The CDR3 length is 16 residues. The germline CDR1 and CDR2 sequences are SEHNR and FQNEAQ (reference sequence). With V trimmed by 5 bases and J by 3 bases, 9 bases remained unmatched. CDR3 sequence: CASSPGGGQGTDTQYF. CDR3 bases: TGTGCCAGCAGCCCTGGGGGGGGACAGGGTACAGATACGCAGTATTTT.

In its sample, this clone was seen a few times. The V and J genes are TRBV28 and TRBJ2-7, with D possibly matching TRBD1 (5 bases). CDR1 and CDR2 from the germline V gene are MDHEN and SYDVKM. Trimming removed 5 bases at V and 1 base at J, with 15 bases between. This CDR3 is built from 15 residues. The CDR3 coding sequence is TGTGCCAGCAGTCCCTTCCAGGGTGTATCCTACGAGCAGTACTTC. This encodes CASSPFQGVSYEQYF.

CDR3 sequence (DNA): TGTGCCAGCAGTTTTGGAGGGTTCCAAGAGACCCAGTACTTC. Amino acids: CASSFGGFQETQYF. This sequence joins TRBV27 and TRBJ2-5, with D perhaps TRBD2 (6 bases). The germline V gene encodes CDR1 MNHEY and CDR2 SMNVEV (reference sequence). Between the trimmed V and J ends, which lost 3 bases and 1 base, there was a span of 9 bases. The CDR3 has 14 amino acids.

This chain joins TRBV27 and TRBJ2-7; 7 bases agree with TRBD1. V dropped 6 bases and J dropped 2; count of bases not matched to a gene: 7. The CDR3 has 14 residues. From germline, CDR1 is MNHEY and CDR2 SMNVEV (reference sequence). Here the CDR3 reads CASRTGQDPYEQYF. The CDR3 DNA reads TGTGCCAGCAGGACCGGACAGGACCCCTACGAGCAGTACTTC.

The V gene is TRBV14, the J gene TRBJ2-1; D not certain. The germline V and J ends were trimmed by 4 bases and 5 bases, with 6 bases remaining between them. The CDR3 covers 12 residues. Germline V gene data show CDR1 as SGHDN and CDR2 as FVKESK. DNA of the CDR3: TGTGCCAGCAGCCTCACTAACAATGAGCAGTTCTTC. It encodes CASSLTNNEQFF.

The V gene is TRBV18, the J gene TRBJ2-5; D gene ambiguous. Deletions cut 3 bases from V and 5 bases from J, with 13 bases between. Per germline, CDR1 KGHSH and CDR2 LQKENI. This CDR3 is built from 14 residues. This chain's CDR3 is CASSPRFPSETQYF. The CDR3, as DNA: TGTGCCAGCTCACCTCGGTTCCCGTCCGAGACCCAGTACTTC.

Here the CDR3 reads CASSPRLAYEQYF. The CDR3 DNA reads TGTGCCAGTAGTCCCCGACTAGCCTACGAGCAGTACTTC. This chain connects TRBV19 to TRBJ2-7; TRBD2 is a possible D gene (6 bases). CDR1 is LNHDA, CDR2 SQIVND, per germline (reference sequence). Trimming took 5 bases from V and 2 from J, leaving 10 bases between them. This CDR3 is built from 13 residues.

J is TRBJ1-5 and V is TRBV28; D gene uncertain. V gave up 8 bases and J gave up 4 bases, with 12 bases separating them. The CDR3 sequence is 13 residues long. Looked up from germline, CDR1 is MDHEN and CDR2 is SYDVKM. DNA for the CDR3: TGTGCCAGCTCTGGACTGATGAATCAGCCCCAGCATTTT. As protein: CASSGLMNQPQHF.

The chain couples TRBV4-1 to TRBJ1-1; D perhaps matches TRBD1 (5 bases). Germline V gene data show CDR1 as MGHRA and CDR2 as YSYEKL. Trimming took off 1 base at V and 4 bases at J, with 19 bases between the two ends. CDR3 length: 17 residues. In nucleotides, the CDR3 is TGCGCCAGCAGCCAAGGCGCGACAGTGTCGGATGGCACTGAAGCTTTCTTT. Translating it yields CASSQGATVSDGTEAFF.

The chain joins TRBV27 to TRBJ1-4, with D unresolved. The CDR3 runs to 12 residues. The germline V gene encodes CDR1 MNHEY and CDR2 SMNVEV (reference sequence). V lost 8 bases, J lost 8 bases, and 12 bases lay in between. The CDR3 nucleotides read TGTGCCAGCTCCCGTCCGTTCGAAAAACTGTTTTTT. Translation gives CASSRPFEKLFF.

The J gene is TRBJ2-4, the V gene TRBV19; a possible D gene is TRBD1 (6 bases). The germline gives CDR1 LNHDA, CDR2 SQIVND (reference sequence). This CDR3 comprises 17 residues. Trimming removed 4 bases at V and 0 bases at J, with 16 bases between. The CDR3 is CASSTPLRGIAKNIQYF. CDR3 bases: TGTGCCAGTAGTACCCCTTTGAGGGGGATAGCCAAAAACATTCAGTACTTC.

This CDR3 is CASSTGSGELFF. CDR3 nucleotide sequence: TGTGCCAGCAGTACAGGGTCGGGGGAGCTGTTTTTT. The genes are TRBV12-3 or TRBV12-4 and TRBJ2-2; D may be TRBD1 (6 bases). V shed 5 bases and J shed 8 bases, with 9 bases lying between them. The length of the CDR3 is 12 residues.

The CDR3 nucleotides are TGTGCCAGCAGTACCCACGCGTCGACAGGCTTCTTTTACAATGAGCAGTTCTTC. Translation gives CASSTHASTGFFYNEQFF. This rearrangement joins TRBV27 to TRBJ2-1; D might be TRBD1 (6 bases). Germline assignment: CDR1 MNHEY and CDR2 SMNVEV (reference sequence). Trimming removed 5 bases from V and 4 bases from J, with 24 bases in between. CDR3 length equals 18 residues.

J is TRBJ1-1 and V is TRBV6-1; D possibly corresponds to TRBD1 (5 bases). Germline V lookup: CDR1 MNHNS, CDR2 SASEGT. The germline V and J ends were trimmed by 9 bases and 5 bases, with 13 bases remaining between them. The CDR3 contains 12 residues. DNA for the CDR3: TGTGCCAGTACTCAGGGAAGTACTGAAGCTTTCTTT. It specifies CASTQGSTEAFF.

In DNA, the CDR3 is TGTGCCATCAGTGAGTCTAAGGGGAATGAGCAGTTCTTC. Amino acids: CAISESKGNEQFF. The rearrangement links TRBV10-3 to TRBJ2-1, with a tentative D call TRBD1 (5 bases). Trimming took 0 bases from V and 7 from J, leaving 7 bases between them. The CDR3 length is 13 residues. CDR1 and CDR2 (germline): ENHRY, SYGVKD.

This chain uses TRBV6-5 with TRBJ1-1, with 9 positions matching TRBD1. The CDR3 sequence is 14 residues long. With V trimmed by 5 bases and J by 5 bases, 6 bases remained unmatched. The germline gives CDR1 MNHEY, CDR2 SVGAGI. The CDR3 protein is CASSPGQGGTEAFF. The CDR3, as DNA: TGTGCCAGCAGTCCGGGACAGGGTGGAACTGAAGCTTTCTTT.

The rearrangement links TRBV28 to TRBJ2-3, with 8 nucleotides matching TRBD1. The CDR3 length is 16 residues. The junction had 7 bases not matched to a gene; V was cut back by 1 base and J by 4 bases. Germline V gene lookup returns CDR1 MDHEN and CDR2 SYDVKM. The CDR3 region is CASSLYYRGRSDTQYF. As DNA, the CDR3 is TGTGCCAGCAGTTTATACTACAGGGGGAGGTCAGATACGCAGTATTTT. Full variable domain (rest looked up from reference TRBV28 and TRBJ2-3): DVKVTQSSRYLVKRTGEKVFLECVQDMDHENMFWYRQDPGLGLRLIYFSYDVKMKEKGDIPEGYSVSREKKERFSLILESASTNQTSMYLCASSLYYRGRSDTQYFGPGTRLTVL.

The chain employs TRBV7-2 and TRBJ2-5; 10 bases match TRBD2. The CDR3 runs 16 residues. Germline CDR1 is SGHTA and CDR2 is FQGNSA. Losses at the gene ends were 4 bases for V and 0 bases for J; bases not matched to a gene: 5. CDR3 in DNA: TGTGCCAGCAGCTCGCTAGCGGGGGCGTACCAAGAGACCCAGTACTTC. This translates into CASSSLAGAYQETQYF.

The chain couples TRBV12-3 or TRBV12-4 to TRBJ1-6, with D possibly being TRBD1 (5 bases). This CDR3 spans 13 amino acids. V was pared by 3 bases and J by 11 bases, with 11 bases between. CDR3 protein: CASSFAGRTPLHF. In DNA form, the CDR3 reads TGTGCCAGCAGTTTTGCAGGGAGGACACCCCTCCACTTT.